This is a list of T cell receptor beta chains from one sample in a study of naive and memory T cell subsets. TCRdb recomputed calls from the UMI-ligation and nested PCR reads with MiXCR, one row per CDR3 protein. Counted here are under 150,000 distinct CDR3 sequences, about 20% occurring once; the ten biggest clones make up about 0.63%. Sequencing was carried out using naive CD8+ T cells from blood. Every receptor here comes from a human donor in good health. The CDR3 runs from the conserved cysteine through the conserved F or W. Clone size appears in some rows only: once, few, many, or a class for an expanded clone.

V	J	size	CDR3
TRBV27	TRBJ2-7	-	CASSPTPGSMAHEQYF
TRBV28	TRBJ2-7	-	CASSPTGSLNEQYF
TRBV12-3/TRBV12-4	TRBJ1-2	few	CASSLRSGNYGYTF
TRBV6-5	TRBJ1-5	many	CASSSDSNQPQHF
TRBV14	TRBJ2-1	few	CASSPNFGTSGTFDEQFF
TRBV29-1	TRBJ2-1	-	CSVEDATGEWYNEQFF
TRBV28	TRBJ2-7	few	CASSPDRDYEQYF
TRBV6-2/TRBV6-3	TRBJ2-1	once	CASNPPGSFTYNEQFF
TRBV14	TRBJ2-7	few	CASSQDHSEQYF
TRBV11-2	TRBJ2-3	-	CASSLAGMGLTQYF
TRBV29-1	TRBJ1-1	-	CSVVSQGDKAFF
TRBV12-3/TRBV12-4	TRBJ2-3	few	CASSRITGGDTQYF
TRBV28	TRBJ2-7	few	CASTSIGSSYEQYF
TRBV28	TRBJ2-1	-	CASSLGLAETYNEQFF
TRBV9	TRBJ1-1	few	CASTSQENTEAFF
TRBV4-1	TRBJ2-1	-	CASSQDEANEQFF
TRBV20-1	TRBJ2-7	-	CSARDSRSYEQYF
TRBV2	TRBJ2-3	-	CASCTLAGCTDTQYF
TRBV18	TRBJ1-1	-	CASSPRPGSISFNTEAFF
TRBV12-3/TRBV12-4	TRBJ2-5	-	CASSLGALAGQETQYF
TRBV4-1	TRBJ1-1	once	CANSRKEGMNTEAFF
TRBV7-9	TRBJ1-1	-	CASSYRGGTEAFF
TRBV28	TRBJ2-4	few	CASSLTGKNIQYF
TRBV9	TRBJ1-3	-	CASSVTGVPGNTIYF
TRBV12-5	TRBJ2-2	-	CASGFIAGGNTGELFF
TRBV9	TRBJ1-1	few	CASSTPGQGAAEAFF
TRBV4-3	TRBJ2-3	-	CASSQDRTRVDTQYF
TRBV29-1	TRBJ2-7	few	CSVLTSGAYEQYF
TRBV24-1	TRBJ2-1	few	CATSDPSGAAYNEQFF
TRBV9	TRBJ2-1	few	CASSVAEGMNEQFF
TRBV5-1	TRBJ2-1	few	CASSLTGVQYNEQFF
TRBV28	TRBJ2-1	many	CASSLWLASSNEQFF
TRBV9	TRBJ2-3	few	CASSVAGTSGRTDTQYF
TRBV4-1	TRBJ1-4	few	CASSPTGSREKLFF
TRBV13	TRBJ2-1	many	CASSPSGDEQFF
TRBV24-1	TRBJ1-2	-	CATSDLTGGDNYGYTF